Below, 27 T cell receptor beta chains from the same sample are listed, as sequenced in a study of cytomegalovirus exposure and HLA in healthy donors. Produced via immunoSEQ multiplex PCR; TCRdb's table is partial and in-frame only. Among 110,000 to 150,000 clones listed, 88% were seen once. Specimen: PBMCs. The receptor source for this set is a woman younger than 30 in good health and CMV-seropositive.

V and J are TRBV5-6 and TRBJ2-7; D is perhaps TRBD1 (6 bases). V was clipped by 1 base and J by 4 bases, with 12 bases between them. From germline, CDR1 is SGHDT and CDR2 YYEEEE. This CDR3 is built from 14 residues. The CDR3 sequence: CASSLWSGEYEQYF. The CDR3 DNA follows: TGTGCCAGCAGCTTGTGGTCAGGGGAGTACGAGCAGTACTTC.

The J gene is TRBJ2-1, the V gene TRBV19; TRBD1 might be the D (5 bases). The CDR3 is 15 amino acids. V gave up 9 bases and J gave up 9 bases, with 24 bases separating them. Germline lookup yields CDR1 LNHDA and CDR2 SQIVND (reference sequence). Here the CDR3 reads CASRVTVMGLLEQFF. The CDR3 coding sequence is TGTGCCAGCAGAGTGACAGTCATGGGGCTCCTTGAGCAGTTCTTC.

The gene calls are TRBV18 and TRBJ2-7; TRBD2 is a possible D gene (7 bases). The CDR3 has 11 residues. CDR1 KGHSH and CDR2 LQKENI come from the germline V gene. The V end lost 4 bases, the J end lost 7 bases, and 8 bases lay between the germline ends. CDR3 bases: TGTGCCAGCTCACAGGGGGGGGAGCAGTACTTC. Residues: CASSQGGEQYF.

The chain links TRBV30 to TRBJ1-1, with 7 bases matching TRBD1. The V segment lost 2 bases and the J segment 1 base; nucleotides outside the gene matches: 7. CDR3 length equals 15 residues. The germline V gene has CDR1 GTSNPN and CDR2 SVGIG (reference sequence). The CDR3 loop reads CAWSPPDRENTEAFF. The CDR3, as DNA: TGTGCCTGGAGTCCCCCCGACAGGGAGAACACTGAAGCTTTCTTT.

This clone appeared a few times. The gene calls are TRBV27 and TRBJ1-6; no clear D gene. The CDR3 runs to 14 residues. Germline values: CDR1 MNHEY, CDR2 SMNVEV (reference sequence). V was trimmed by 0 bases and J by 6 bases, leaving 6 bases between them. CDR3 DNA: TGTGCCAGCAGTTTATCCCCTCGTAATTCACCCCTCCACTTT. Translating gives CASSLSPRNSPLHF.

The chain carries TRBV6-1 and TRBJ1-5; possibly TRBD1 for D (5 bases). Looked up from germline, CDR1 is MNHNS and CDR2 is SASEGT. The CDR3 consists of 18 residues. V was cut by 2 bases and J by 2 bases, with 19 bases left in between. CDR3 DNA: TGTGCCAGCAGTGAAAAGTTGGGGGGTTCGTTAGGCAATCAGCCCCAGCATTTT. Translation: CASSEKLGGSLGNQPQHF.

This sequence joins TRBV4-1 and TRBJ2-1; TRBD1 matches at 7 bases. The V gene's germline CDR1 is MGHRA and CDR2 YSYEKL. J gave up 6 bases and V 5 bases, and 10 bases lay outside the gene matches. The CDR3 runs to 15 residues. The CDR3: CASSWVGGAGNEQFF. The CDR3 nucleotides read TGCGCCAGCAGCTGGGTAGGGGGCGCGGGCAATGAGCAGTTCTTC.

V gene TRBV2 combines with J gene TRBJ1-5; D is unclear. The germline gives CDR1 SNHLY, CDR2 FYNNEI. V was shortened by 6 bases and J by 1 base, with 7 bases between the two germline ends. The CDR3 length is 13 residues. The chain's CDR3 is CASSSRSNQPQHF. The CDR3 DNA is TGTGCCAGCAGCTCCAGGAGCAATCAGCCCCAGCATTTT.

This clone was picked up a small number of times. The chain combines TRBV10-3 with TRBJ1-5; 9 positions agree with TRBD1. Trimming cost V 3 bases and J 3 bases; bases outside gene matches: 3. The CDR3 loop spans 15 amino acids. Germline-derived CDR1 and CDR2 are ENHRY and SYGVKD. Here the CDR3 DNA reads TGTGCCATCAGTGACGGGGACAGGGTCAATCAGCCCCAGCATTTT. It encodes CAISDGDRVNQPQHF.

The genes are TRBV5-6 and TRBJ2-7; 7 bases match TRBD1. V gave up 2 bases and J gave up 2 bases; unmatched junction bases: 1. CDR1 and CDR2 from the germline V gene are SGHDT and YYEEEE. The CDR3 totals 13 residues. The CDR3 spells CASSFGQAYEQYF. DNA of the CDR3: TGTGCCAGCAGCTTCGGACAGGCCTACGAGCAGTACTTC.

The V and J genes are TRBV9 and TRBJ2-1, with 7 bases fitting TRBD2. Germline CDR1 and CDR2: SGDLS and YYNGEE. J gave up 6 bases and V 5 bases, and 14 bases lay outside the gene matches. The length of the CDR3 is 16 residues. The CDR3 loop reads CASSPSGILPVNEQFF. The CDR3 DNA reads TGTGCCAGCAGTCCCAGCGGGATACTACCCGTCAATGAGCAGTTCTTC.

The rearrangement links TRBV5-3 to TRBJ2-1, with TRBD2 identical over 10 bases. TRBV5-3 carries the ORF label, with uncertain function. This CDR3 has 16 amino acids. Losses at the gene ends were 0 bases for V and 6 bases for J; bases not matched to a gene: 6. The CDR3 nucleotides are TGTGCCAGAAGCTTGGGCAGACTAGCGGGCCTCAATGAGCAGTTCTTC. This codes for CARSLGRLAGLNEQFF.

The CDR3 DNA is TGTGCCAGCAGCCCAGGGGGACTCTTCGAGCAGTACTTC. The encoded protein is CASSPGGLFEQYF. The chain is built from TRBV11-1 and TRBJ2-7; D is perhaps TRBD1 (7 bases). This CDR3 spans 13 amino acids. CDR1 is SGHAT and CDR2 is FQDESV in the germline V gene (reference sequence). The V and J ends lost 5 bases and 6 bases respectively, with 14 bases between them.

The chain uses TRBV6-1 and TRBJ1-5; no clear D gene. V was trimmed by 1 base and J by 1 base, leaving 14 bases between them. The CDR3 has 17 residues. Germline V gene lookup returns CDR1 MNHNS and CDR2 SASEGT. As DNA, the CDR3 is TGTGCCAGCAGTGAAGATTGGAGGGAGCGGAGCAATCAGCCCCAGCATTTT. Its protein is CASSEDWRERSNQPQHF.

The V gene is TRBV9, the J gene TRBJ2-5; D unresolved. Germline CDR1 SGDLS, CDR2 YYNGEE. Deletions cut 0 bases from V and 5 bases from J, with 8 bases between. This CDR3 comprises 13 residues. The CDR3 DNA sequence: TGTGCCAGCAGCGTAGCAGTTATGGAGACCCAGTACTTC. Its protein product is CASSVAVMETQYF.

This clone came up once. J is TRBJ1-4 and V is TRBV29-1; 8 nucleotides match TRBD1. Germline-derived CDR1 and CDR2 are SQVTM and ANQGSEA. The V and J ends lost 7 bases and 5 bases, in that order; junction bases with no gene match: 6. CDR3 length: 13 amino acids. The CDR3 nucleotides are TGCAGCGCCCGGACAGGGCCCAATGAAAAACTGTTTTTT. Residues: CSARTGPNEKLFF.

This chain links TRBV27 with TRBJ2-7; D remains unclear. The CDR3 loop spans 14 amino acids. Between the trimmed V and J ends, which lost 4 bases and 2 bases, there was a span of 12 bases. Germline V gene lookup returns CDR1 MNHEY and CDR2 SMNVEV (reference sequence). The CDR3 DNA sequence: TGTGCCAGCAGTTCCCTCTCGAGTCCCTACGAGCAGTACTTC. Protein product: CASSSLSSPYEQYF.

The chain employs TRBV7-8 and TRBJ2-7, with 12 bases identical to TRBD1. V shed 2 bases, J shed 6 bases, and the junction held 2 bases outside the gene matches. Germline V gene data show CDR1 as SGHVS and CDR2 as FQNEAQ. CDR3 size: 14 residues. The CDR3 loop is CASSLRGQGAEQYF. The CDR3 DNA reads TGTGCCAGCAGCTTACGGGGACAGGGGGCCGAGCAGTACTTC.

The rearrangement links TRBV7-9 to TRBJ1-1, with unresolved D. CDR1 is SEHNR, CDR2 FQNEAQ, per germline (reference sequence). The V gene lost 4 bases and the J gene lost 7 bases, with 16 bases spanning the gap. CDR3 size: 14 residues. CDR3 amino acids: CASSSPTSLSEAFF. As DNA, the CDR3 is TGTGCCAGCAGCTCACCGACAAGCCTCAGTGAAGCTTTCTTT.

This chain connects TRBV23-1 to TRBJ1-5; D possibly corresponds to TRBD1 (6 bases). TRBV23-1 is an open reading frame whose function is uncertain. The V end was cut by 6 bases, the J end by 5 bases, with 17 bases between. The CDR3 consists of 15 residues. The CDR3: CASRPQGRGHQPQHF. CDR3 DNA sequence: TGCGCCAGCAGACCACAGGGTAGGGGACATCAGCCCCAGCATTTT.

This clone occurred once. This chain links TRBV18 with TRBJ2-2; the D gene is possibly TRBD1 (5 bases). Germline CDR1 KGHSH, CDR2 LQKENI. CDR3 size: 13 residues. Trimming took off 4 bases at V and 4 bases at J, with 7 bases between the two ends. As DNA, the CDR3 is TGTGCCAGCTCACGACAGAGCACCGGGGAGCTGTTTTTT. Translation: CASSRQSTGELFF.

This chain connects TRBV9 to TRBJ1-2; D possibly corresponds to TRBD1 (6 bases). Germline V gene sequence: CDR1 SGDLS, CDR2 YYNGEE. Deletions cut 4 bases from V and 2 bases from J, with 12 bases between. CDR3 length: 14 residues. The CDR3 DNA reads TGTGCCAGCAGCCCCCGGACAGACAACTATGGCTACACCTTC. Translating gives CASSPRTDNYGYTF.

Here the CDR3 reads CASSPNWVDSYEQYF. For the CDR3, the DNA is TGTGCCAGCAGCCCTAATTGGGTTGACAGCTACGAGCAGTACTTC. The rearrangement uses TRBV11-2 and TRBJ2-7; a possible D gene is TRBD1 (5 bases). CDR1 and CDR2 (germline): SGHAT, FQNNGV. Trimming removed 5 bases at V and 3 bases at J, with 17 bases between. The CDR3 runs to 15 residues.

DNA for the CDR3: TGTGCCTGGAGTGTAATCTTCAATGAGCAGTTCTTC. It translates to CAWSVIFNEQFF. This chain joins TRBV30 and TRBJ2-1; D is unresolved. V was shortened by 0 bases and J by 6 bases, with 6 bases between the two germline ends. The CDR3 consists of 12 residues. Germline assignment: CDR1 GTSNPN and CDR2 SVGIG (reference sequence). Variable domain in full (rest from reference TRBV30 and TRBJ2-1): SQTIHQWPATLVQPVGSPLSLECTVEGTSNPNLYWYRQAAGRGLQLLFYSVGIGQISSEVPQNLSASRPQDRQFILSSKKLLLSDSGFYLCAWSVIFNEQFFGPGTRLTVL.

The chain carries TRBV6-5 and TRBJ2-1; 9 bases fit TRBD2. J gave up 10 bases and V 5 bases, and 12 bases lay outside the gene matches. The germline CDR1 and CDR2 sequences are MNHEY and SVGAGI. The CDR3 sequence is 15 residues long. CDR3 loop: CASSRPSGRSKEQFF. The CDR3 DNA sequence: TGTGCCAGCAGTCGCCCCAGCGGGAGGAGCAAGGAGCAGTTCTTC.

V is TRBV27 and J is TRBJ1-2; 8 bases agree with TRBD1. After removal of 6 bases from V and 4 bases from J, the junction contained 13 bases not matched to a gene. The V gene's germline CDR1 is MNHEY and CDR2 SMNVEV (reference sequence). The CDR3 runs 16 residues. Written as DNA, the CDR3 is TGTGCCAGCAGCTTAAACGGGGACAGGCCAAGCTATGGCTACACCTTC. Translated: CASSLNGDRPSYGYTF.

V is TRBV9 and J is TRBJ1-2; 7 positions agree with TRBD1. J lost 7 bases, V lost 0 bases, and 6 bases had no gene match. Per the germline V gene, CDR1 is SGDLS and CDR2 is YYNGEE. This CDR3 region has 14 residues. CDR3 sequence reads: CASSVGYRGSGYTF. The CDR3, as DNA: TGTGCCAGCAGCGTAGGGTACAGGGGTAGTGGCTACACCTTC. Combining the CDR3 with reference TRBV9 and TRBJ1-2 gives the whole variable domain DSGVTQTPKHLITATGQRVTLRCSPRSGDLSVYWYQQSLDQGLQFLIQYYNGEERAKGNILERFSAQQFPDLHSELNLSSLELGDSALYFCASSVGYRGSGYTFGSGTRLTVV.